This T cell receptor (beta chain) emerged from a study of tumor-infiltrating lymphocytes in primary liver carcinoma. Study information: Spanning 4.2 to 10 cm, the tumors were T1-T3 N0M0. Regardless of tissue type, samples showed similar yields of roughly 3.5 to 7.5 million productive TCRbeta reads.

The source of the blood RNA was unsorted whole blood, and germline DNA was extracted as well. An approximately 4-milliliter peripheral blood sample was collected before surgery. Comment on this clonotype: The final CDR3 position lacks the conserved phenylalanine or tryptophan, pointing to a likely read error.

From 500 ng of total RNA, TCR beta-specific cDNA was reverse-transcribed using a constant-region primer. Three nested multiplex PCR rounds of slightly modified ARM-PCR generated TCR beta libraries. TCRdb ran MiXCR on the multiplex PCR reads and lists one entry per CDR3 protein. The data hold over 250,000 distinct CDR3 sequences, with around three fifths observed a single time. The sequenced sample consisted of peripheral blood. The clonotype was recovered from a woman younger than 45 with primary liver carcinoma and hepatitis B virus infection.

Here the CDR3 reads CSVERLAGTTGTQYS. DNA for the CDR3: TGCAGCGTTGAACGACTAGCGGGTACCACAGGTACGCAGTATTCT. V gene TRBV29-1 combines with J gene TRBJ2-3, with 10 positions matching TRBD2. The CDR3 is 15 amino acids. From germline, CDR1 is SQVTM and CDR2 ANQGSEA.